This section outlines one TCR beta chain sequence together with its context. It lacks a known antigen. No per-base quality is available; no much larger clone lies one base away. These data are taken from a study of T cells in Graves' hyperthyroidism and ophthalmopathy (dated by TCRdb to the late 2010s). Regarding the study in general: Peripheral blood samples were taken at initial diagnosis, before any treatment was given. According to the paper, TCR Vbeta CDR3 sequencing was carried out on roughly 130 peripheral blood samples, which came from approximately 41 ophthalmopathy, 80 or so hyperthyroidism and roughly 17 progressor patients. An independent validation cohort of around 19 hyperthyroidism patients and about 16 patients who later progressed to ophthalmopathy tested prospective prediction of ophthalmopathy. Once sampling was done, hyperthyroidism patients were given methimazole at a starting dose of 30 mg daily, whereas ophthalmopathy patients were given high-dose intravenous methylprednisolone. To identify distinguishing TCR V-J signatures, a discovery cohort of 100 patients was used, comprising approximately 40 with Graves' ophthalmopathy and 55 to 65 with stable Graves' hyperthyroidism. The roughly 90 discovery patients were divided at random into training and test sets in a 7:3 ratio. In about 6 Graves' hyperthyroidism patients, the study also compared T-cell repertoires from thyroid tissue with T-cell repertoires from blood. Paper-wide results and their limitations: Blood samples also contained most of the expanded thyroid clonotypes (frequency above 0.001), which suggests that blood repertoires may reflect thyroid immune responses. No statistical method was used to fix the sample size in advance, and group allocation was not hidden from the investigators. A 13 V-J signature model separated ophthalmopathy from stable hyperthyroidism, with 87.88% sensitivity and 81.08% specificity in cross-validation and 80%/75% in testing. In validation, the model predicted progression to ophthalmopathy with just under 71% sensitivity and roughly 72% specificity, a median of about 6 months before onset.

The CDR3 starts with the cysteine, ends with the phenylalanine, and has 15 residues. Solely the CDR3 DNA is kept, with 45 bases framed from the first base. CDR1 and CDR2 were assigned from the germline V gene as SGHTS and YDEGEE. Deletion took 0 bases off V and 2 bases off J, with a span of 10 bases between the germline ends. Stable Graves' hyperthyroidism was defined as no progression to ophthalmopathy during 18 months of follow-up. Hyperthyroidism patients were newly diagnosed, had a disease duration of under 2 months, and were aged 18 to 65 years. Exclusion was applied to patients with uncontrolled infections, other autoimmune diseases, pregnancy or lactation. Clinical symptoms, serum thyroxine and TRAb, thyroid ultrasound, and orbital computed tomography formed the basis for the diagnoses. Ficoll-Paque density gradient centrifugation was used to isolate PBMCs from 8 to 10 ml of fresh peripheral blood. Total RNA was extracted with Trizol reagent, and quality was checked on an Agilent 2100 Bioanalyzer.

The TCR beta CDR3 regions were amplified from the RNA transcripts. The TCR CDR3 was subjected to a first round of RT-PCR using the HTBI primer set and the Qiagen OneStep RT-PCR kit. The libraries were constructed in a second round of multiplex PCR and then size-selected and purified. Libraries were sequenced paired-end with 100 bp reads on an Illumina HiSeq2000. As for the original processing: SOAPnuke was used to process the raw data, throwing out any read that contained adapters or uncalled bases, had a mean Phred below 15, or lacked an exact constant-primer or identifier match. COPE v1.2.5 was used to merge high-quality paired reads, and clonotypes were defined as unique nucleotide sequences. Clonotypes were aligned to IMGT TRBV, TRBD and TRBJ reference segments using MiTCR v1.1. Analysis was restricted to V-J combinations with a frequency above 0.0001, which covered approximately 99% of repertoires. A TCS score was defined as the ratio between F50 (clonal expansion) and ExV (chaos), using BLOSUM62-based TCRdist between CDR3 peptides within each V-J. Welch's t-statistics and random forest reduced fewer than 550 V-J features to roughly 13, which were used in a naive Bayes classifier (R e1071). The public sequencing data were trimmed at Q25 with fastp and processed into clonotypes with MiXCR by TCRdb, which kept only in-frame beta chains. One record per CDR3 amino acid sequence lists the most common genes and DNA. The V and J calls come from TCRdb's annotation, not from the publication. This sample lists hundreds of thousands of distinct CDR3 sequences; 15% to 18% were detected once. Just under 8% of the sample belongs to the ten largest clones.

This TCR came from a woman younger than 35 with Graves' hyperthyroidism. The sequencing input was blood. The rearrangement joined TRBV5-8 to TRBJ2-3, with no confident D gene call. The CDR3 region reads CASSLDGLFTDTQYF. The DNA is TGTGCCAGCAGCTTGGATGGGCTGTTCACAGATACGCAGTATTTT. The full variable domain, completed from the reference TRBV5-8 and TRBJ2-3 proteins outside the CDR3, reads EAGVTQSPTHLIKTRGQQATLRCSPISGHTSVYWYQQALGLGLQFLLWYDEGEERNRGNFPPRFSGRQFPNYSSELNVNALELEDSALYLCASSLDGLFTDTQYFGPGTRLTVL.